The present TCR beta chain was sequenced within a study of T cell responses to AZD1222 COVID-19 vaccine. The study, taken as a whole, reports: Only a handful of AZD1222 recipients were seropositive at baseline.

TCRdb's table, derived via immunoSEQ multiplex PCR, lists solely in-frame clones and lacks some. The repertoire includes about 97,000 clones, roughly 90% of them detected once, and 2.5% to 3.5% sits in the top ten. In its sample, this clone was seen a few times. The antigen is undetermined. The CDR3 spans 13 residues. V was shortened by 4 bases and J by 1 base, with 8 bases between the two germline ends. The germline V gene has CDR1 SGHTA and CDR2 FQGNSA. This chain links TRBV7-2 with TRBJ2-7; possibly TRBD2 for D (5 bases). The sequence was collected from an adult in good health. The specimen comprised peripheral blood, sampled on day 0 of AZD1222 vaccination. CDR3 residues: CASSSSGSYEQYF. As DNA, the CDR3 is TGTGCCAGCAGCTCGAGCGGATCCTACGAGCAGTACTTC. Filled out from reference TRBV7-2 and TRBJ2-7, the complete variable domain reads GAGVSQSPSNKVTEKGKDVELRCDPISGHTALYWYRQSLGQGLEFLIYFQGNSAPDKSGLPSDRFSAERTGGSVSTLTIQRTQQEDSAVYLCASSSSGSYEQYFGPGTRLTVT.